The table lists the clone carrying this TCR beta chain with a few counts. The antigen is undetermined. This specimen belongs to a study of cytotoxic CD8 clonotypes in ibrutinib-treated CLL. Turning to the study itself: Patient counts were around 12 relapsed/refractory, 15 treatment-naive and around 17 IGHV unmutated. Complete response was seen in 2 patients and partial in some 24; about twelve progressed and roughly 14 stayed remitted after a median about six years.

This CDR3 is 11 amino acids long. V lost 4 bases, J lost 6 bases, and 3 bases stayed unmatched. Germline-derived CDR1 and CDR2 are SQVTM and ANQGSEA. Profiling relied on immunoSEQ multiplex PCR, and the TCRdb table lists in-frame clones only, not all of them. The table records fewer than 300,000 clones, around 77% of them present only once. Broader study findings: Public clonotypes proved infrequent, and on treatment they shrank or remained steady. Collection times varied between progressing and sustained-remission patients.

V is TRBV29-1 and J is TRBJ2-7, with 7 bases identical to TRBD1. This TCR derives from a human donor with chronic lymphocytic leukemia. The starting material was PBMCs, obtained at disease progression, from a patient treated with ibrutinib. This CDR3 is CSVVEGAEQYF. The CDR3 region has the DNA TGCAGCGTTGTAGAGGGGGCCGAGCAGTACTTC.